The entry below describes one T cell receptor beta chain. Its target is not known. This specimen belongs to a study of T cell responses to AZD1222 COVID-19 vaccine. Study observations and caveats: Spike-specific TCR breadth and depth went up after people got two AZD1222 doses. Repertoire sampling was restricted to post-peak T cell response timepoints. Clonal diversity was possibly underestimated, and white British individuals and females predominated among donors.

Trimming pared 5 bases from V and 6 bases from J, leaving 20 bases between. There are 15 residues in the CDR3. The germline gives CDR1 SGHDT, CDR2 YYEEEE. Method: immunoSEQ multiplex PCR; TCRdb's copy keeps in-frame clones and lacks some. The sample shows tens of thousands of clones, 85% to 90% of them seen only once. This clonotype was obtained from an adult in good health. The gene calls are TRBV5-6 and TRBJ1-2; D call uncertain. The sequencing used peripheral blood, collected on day 0 of AZD1222 vaccination. CDR3 sequence (DNA): TGTGCCAGCAGACCGGAGGGAGTTGTCTTCGATGGCTACACCTTC. The encoded protein is CASRPEGVVFDGYTF.